Sequencing of this T cell receptor (beta chain) was carried out in a study of blood T cell repertoires in COVID-19. Study-level background: Sample material is recorded as cDNA or gDNA derived from T cells, B-cell-depleted T cells, or PBMCs.

TCRdb keeps only in-frame clones here, not all; method: immunoSEQ multiplex PCR. The data show 350,000 or so clones, more than 70% seen once. Germline assignment: CDR1 LGHDT and CDR2 YNNKEL (reference sequence). The CDR3 runs 15 residues. Unmatched junction bases numbered 6, after V lost 4 bases and J lost 9 bases. In terms of age and location, participants ranged from roughly 18 to 95 years and lived in under 30 US areas. Participants reported their clinical history, and cohort assignment relied on those reports. The sample taken for sequencing was PBMCs or T cells enriched from blood (not recorded which). This TCR was sampled from a woman in her 30s who had been exposed to COVID-19. The V gene is TRBV3-1 (or the pseudogene TRBV3-2), the J gene TRBJ1-6; TRBD1 matches at 10 bases. CDR3 in DNA: TGTGCCAGCAGCCCACTGACAGGGGGCGGTTCACCCCTCCACTTT. This codes for CASSPLTGGGSPLHF.